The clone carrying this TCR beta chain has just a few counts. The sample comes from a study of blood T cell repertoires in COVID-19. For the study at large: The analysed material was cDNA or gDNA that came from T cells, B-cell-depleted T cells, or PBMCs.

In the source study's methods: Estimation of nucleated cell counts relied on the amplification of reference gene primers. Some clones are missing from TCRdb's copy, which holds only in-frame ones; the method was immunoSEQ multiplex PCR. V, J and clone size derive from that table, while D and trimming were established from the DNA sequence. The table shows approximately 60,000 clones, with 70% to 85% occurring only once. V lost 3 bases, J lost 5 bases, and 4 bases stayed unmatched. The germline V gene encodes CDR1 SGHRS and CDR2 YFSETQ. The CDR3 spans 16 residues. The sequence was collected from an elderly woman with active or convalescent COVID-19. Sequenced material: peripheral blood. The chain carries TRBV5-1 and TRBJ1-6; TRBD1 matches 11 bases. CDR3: CASSWGQGVDNSPLHF. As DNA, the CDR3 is TGCGCCAGCAGCTGGGGACAGGGGGTCGATAATTCACCCCTCCACTTT.